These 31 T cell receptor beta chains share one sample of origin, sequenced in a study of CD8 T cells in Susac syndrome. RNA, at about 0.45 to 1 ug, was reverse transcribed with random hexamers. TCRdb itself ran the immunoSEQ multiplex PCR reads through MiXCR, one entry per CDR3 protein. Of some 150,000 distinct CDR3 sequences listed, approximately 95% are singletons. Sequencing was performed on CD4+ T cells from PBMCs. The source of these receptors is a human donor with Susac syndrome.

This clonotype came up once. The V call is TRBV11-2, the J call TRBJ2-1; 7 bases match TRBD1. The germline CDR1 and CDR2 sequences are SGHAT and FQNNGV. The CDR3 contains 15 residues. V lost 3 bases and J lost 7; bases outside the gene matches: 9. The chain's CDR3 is CASSFSRGRGNEQFF. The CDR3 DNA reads TGTGCCAGCAGCTTTAGTAGGGGGCGAGGGAATGAGCAGTTCTTC.

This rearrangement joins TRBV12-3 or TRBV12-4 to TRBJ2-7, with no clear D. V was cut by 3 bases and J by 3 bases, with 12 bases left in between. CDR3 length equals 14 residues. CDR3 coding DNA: TGTGCCAGCAGTTTCGACACTGGTGACTACGAGCAGTACTTC. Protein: CASSFDTGDYEQYF.

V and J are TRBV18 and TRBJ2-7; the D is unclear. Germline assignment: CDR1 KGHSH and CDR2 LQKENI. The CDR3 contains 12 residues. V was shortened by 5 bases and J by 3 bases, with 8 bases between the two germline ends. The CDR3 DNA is TGTGCCAGCTCATCTGCGGACTACGAGCAGTACTTC. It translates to CASSSADYEQYF.

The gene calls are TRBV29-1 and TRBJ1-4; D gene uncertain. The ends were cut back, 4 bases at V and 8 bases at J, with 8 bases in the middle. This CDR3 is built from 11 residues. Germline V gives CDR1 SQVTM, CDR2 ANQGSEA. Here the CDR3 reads CSVAWHEKLFF. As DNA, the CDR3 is TGCAGCGTTGCCTGGCACGAAAAACTGTTTTTT.

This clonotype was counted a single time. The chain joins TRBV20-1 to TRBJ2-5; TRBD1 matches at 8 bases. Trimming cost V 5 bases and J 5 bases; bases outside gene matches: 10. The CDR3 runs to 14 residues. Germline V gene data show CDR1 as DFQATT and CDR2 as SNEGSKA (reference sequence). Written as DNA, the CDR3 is TGCAGTGCTTTAACGGGCACAGGGGGGGAGACCCAGTACTTC. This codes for CSALTGTGGETQYF.

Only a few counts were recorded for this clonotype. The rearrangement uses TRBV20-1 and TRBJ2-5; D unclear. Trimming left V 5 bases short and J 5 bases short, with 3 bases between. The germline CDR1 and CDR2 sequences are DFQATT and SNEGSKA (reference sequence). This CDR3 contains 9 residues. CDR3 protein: CSAGETQYF. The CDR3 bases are TGCAGTGCTGGGGAGACCCAGTACTTC.

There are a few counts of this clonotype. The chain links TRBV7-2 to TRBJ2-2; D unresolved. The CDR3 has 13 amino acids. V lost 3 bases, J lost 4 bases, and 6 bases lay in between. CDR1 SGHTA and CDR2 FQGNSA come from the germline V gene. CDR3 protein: CASSLGGTGELFF. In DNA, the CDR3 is TGTGCCAGCAGCTTGGGCGGCACCGGGGAGCTGTTTTTT.

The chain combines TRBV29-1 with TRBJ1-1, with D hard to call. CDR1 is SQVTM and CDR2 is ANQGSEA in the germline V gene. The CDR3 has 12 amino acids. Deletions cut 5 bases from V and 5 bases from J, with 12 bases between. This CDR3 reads CSVQSTDTEAFF. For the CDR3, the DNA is TGCAGCGTTCAAAGTACGGATACTGAAGCTTTCTTT.

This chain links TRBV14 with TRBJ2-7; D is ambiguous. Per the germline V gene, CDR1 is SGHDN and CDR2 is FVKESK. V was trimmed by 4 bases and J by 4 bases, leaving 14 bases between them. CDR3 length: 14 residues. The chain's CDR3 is CASSLQARWYEQYF. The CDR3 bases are TGTGCCAGCAGCCTTCAGGCCCGGTGGTACGAGCAGTACTTC.

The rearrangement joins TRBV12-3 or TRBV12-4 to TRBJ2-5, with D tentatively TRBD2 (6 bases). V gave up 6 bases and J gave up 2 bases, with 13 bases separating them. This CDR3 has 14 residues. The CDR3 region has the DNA TGTGCCAGCAGGGCGGGACGTCAGCAAGAGACCCAGTACTTC. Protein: CASRAGRQQETQYF.

CDR3 in amino acids: CASSQGISTQYF. The DNA for the CDR3 is TGTGCCAGCAGCCAGGGGATCTCTACGCAGTATTTT. This chain links TRBV14 with TRBJ2-3; D is unresolved. V shed 3 bases and J shed 8 bases, with 9 bases lying between them. The germline V gene encodes CDR1 SGHDN and CDR2 FVKESK. The CDR3 contains 12 residues.

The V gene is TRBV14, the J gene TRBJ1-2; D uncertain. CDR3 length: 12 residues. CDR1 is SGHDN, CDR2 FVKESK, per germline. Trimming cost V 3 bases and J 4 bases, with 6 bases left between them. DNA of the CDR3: TGTGCCAGCAGCCAGGAACCCTATGGCTACACCTTC. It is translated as CASSQEPYGYTF.

CDR3 DNA: TGTGCCAGTAGCGAGCCCCCCAAAAACATTCAGTACTTC. It codes for CASSEPPKNIQYF. This chain uses TRBV6-2 or TRBV6-3 with TRBJ2-4; D is possibly TRBD2 (5 bases). CDR1 and CDR2 (germline): MNHEY, SVGEGT. V gave up 9 bases and J gave up 2 bases, with 11 bases separating them. CDR3 length: 13 residues.

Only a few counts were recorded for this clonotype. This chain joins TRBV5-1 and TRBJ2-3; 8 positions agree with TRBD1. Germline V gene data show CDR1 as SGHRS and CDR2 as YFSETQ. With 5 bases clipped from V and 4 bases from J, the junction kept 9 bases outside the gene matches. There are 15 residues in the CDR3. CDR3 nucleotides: TGCGCCAGCAGTTCTGGGCAGGGGGCTTCAGATACGCAGTATTTT. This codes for CASSSGQGASDTQYF.

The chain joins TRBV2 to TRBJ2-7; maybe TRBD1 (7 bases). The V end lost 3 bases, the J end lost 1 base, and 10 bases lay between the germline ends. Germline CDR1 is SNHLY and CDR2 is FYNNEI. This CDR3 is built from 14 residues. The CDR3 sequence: CASSEQGGSYEQYF. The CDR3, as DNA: TGTGCCAGCAGTGAGCAGGGGGGATCCTACGAGCAGTACTTC.

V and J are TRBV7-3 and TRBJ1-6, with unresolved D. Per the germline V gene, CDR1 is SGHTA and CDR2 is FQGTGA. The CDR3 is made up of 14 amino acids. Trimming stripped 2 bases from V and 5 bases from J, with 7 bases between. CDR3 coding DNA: TGTGCCAGCAGCTTATTGGGCCATAATTCACCCCTCCACTTT. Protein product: CASSLLGHNSPLHF.

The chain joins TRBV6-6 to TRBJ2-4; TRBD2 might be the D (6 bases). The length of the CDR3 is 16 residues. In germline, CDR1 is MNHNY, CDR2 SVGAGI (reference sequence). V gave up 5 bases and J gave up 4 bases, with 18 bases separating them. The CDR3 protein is CASSPERALAKNIQYF. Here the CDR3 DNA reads TGTGCCAGCAGTCCCGAGCGGGCCCTAGCAAAAAACATTCAGTACTTC.

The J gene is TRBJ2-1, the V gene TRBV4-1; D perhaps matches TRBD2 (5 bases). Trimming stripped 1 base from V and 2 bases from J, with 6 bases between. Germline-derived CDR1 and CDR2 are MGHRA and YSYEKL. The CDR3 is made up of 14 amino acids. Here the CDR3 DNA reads TGCGCCAGCAGCCAAGTAGCGCCCTACAATGAGCAGTTCTTC. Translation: CASSQVAPYNEQFF.

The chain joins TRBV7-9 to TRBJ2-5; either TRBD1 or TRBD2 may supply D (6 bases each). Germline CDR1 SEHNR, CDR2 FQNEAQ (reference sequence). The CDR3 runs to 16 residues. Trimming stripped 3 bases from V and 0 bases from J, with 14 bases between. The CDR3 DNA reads TGTGCCAGCAGCTTGGGGGGCGCGGGGAACCAAGAGACCCAGTACTTC. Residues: CASSLGGAGNQETQYF. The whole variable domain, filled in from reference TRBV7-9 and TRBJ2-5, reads DTGVSQNPRHKITKRGQNVTFRCDPISEHNRLYWYRQTLGQGPEFLTYFQNEAQLEKSRLLSDRFSAERPKGSFSTLEIQRTEQGDSAMYLCASSLGGAGNQETQYFGPGTRLLVL.

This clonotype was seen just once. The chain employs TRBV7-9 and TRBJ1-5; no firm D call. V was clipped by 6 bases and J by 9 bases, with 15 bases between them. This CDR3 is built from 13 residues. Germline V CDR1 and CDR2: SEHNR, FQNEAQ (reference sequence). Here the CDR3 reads CASSSGSPSPQHF. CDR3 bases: TGTGCCAGCAGTTCCGGGAGTCCGTCGCCCCAGCATTTT.

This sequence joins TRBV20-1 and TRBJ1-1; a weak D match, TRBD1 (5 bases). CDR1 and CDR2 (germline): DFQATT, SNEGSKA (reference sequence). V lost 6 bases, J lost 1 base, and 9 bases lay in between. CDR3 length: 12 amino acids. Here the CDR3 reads CSARQSNTEAFF. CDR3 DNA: TGCAGTGCCCGACAGTCGAACACTGAAGCTTTCTTT.

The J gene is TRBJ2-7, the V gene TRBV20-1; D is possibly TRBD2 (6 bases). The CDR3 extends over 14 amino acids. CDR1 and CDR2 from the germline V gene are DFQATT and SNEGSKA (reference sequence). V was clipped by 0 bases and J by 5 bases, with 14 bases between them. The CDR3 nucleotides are TGCAGTGCTAGAGATCCGGCTAGCGTCGACGAGCAGTACTTC. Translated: CSARDPASVDEQYF.

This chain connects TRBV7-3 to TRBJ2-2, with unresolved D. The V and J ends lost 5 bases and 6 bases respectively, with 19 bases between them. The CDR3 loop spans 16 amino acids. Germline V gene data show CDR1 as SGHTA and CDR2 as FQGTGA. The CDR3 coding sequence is TGTGCCAGCAGCCCAAGGGCGGAGAGGTTTGCCGGGGAGCTGTTTTTT. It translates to CASSPRAERFAGELFF.

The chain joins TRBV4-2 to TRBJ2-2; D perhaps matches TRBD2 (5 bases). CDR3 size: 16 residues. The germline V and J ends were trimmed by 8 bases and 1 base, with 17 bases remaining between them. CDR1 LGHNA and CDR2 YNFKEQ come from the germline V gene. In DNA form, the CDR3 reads TGTGCCAGCGGAGGACTGGCTCCGGAGAACACCGGGGAGCTGTTTTTT. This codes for CASGGLAPENTGELFF.

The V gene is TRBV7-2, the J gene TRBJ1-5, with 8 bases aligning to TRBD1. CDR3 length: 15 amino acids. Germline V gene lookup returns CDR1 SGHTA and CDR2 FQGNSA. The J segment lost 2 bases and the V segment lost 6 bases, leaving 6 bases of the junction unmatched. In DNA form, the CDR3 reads TGTGCCAGCAGAAGACAGGGGACCGGCAATCAGCCCCAGCATTTT. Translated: CASRRQGTGNQPQHF.

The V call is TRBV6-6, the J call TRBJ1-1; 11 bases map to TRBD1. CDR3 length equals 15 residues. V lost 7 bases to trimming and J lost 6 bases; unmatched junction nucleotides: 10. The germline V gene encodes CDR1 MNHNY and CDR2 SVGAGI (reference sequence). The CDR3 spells CASTRDRGISSEAFF. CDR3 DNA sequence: TGTGCCAGCACCCGGGACAGGGGGATAAGCTCTGAAGCTTTCTTT.

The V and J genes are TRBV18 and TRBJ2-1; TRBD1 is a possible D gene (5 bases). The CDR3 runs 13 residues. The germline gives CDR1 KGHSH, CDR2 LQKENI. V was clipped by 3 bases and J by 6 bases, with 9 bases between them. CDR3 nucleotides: TGTGCCAGCTCACCCATAGGGGTCAATGAGCAGTTCTTC. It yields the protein CASSPIGVNEQFF.

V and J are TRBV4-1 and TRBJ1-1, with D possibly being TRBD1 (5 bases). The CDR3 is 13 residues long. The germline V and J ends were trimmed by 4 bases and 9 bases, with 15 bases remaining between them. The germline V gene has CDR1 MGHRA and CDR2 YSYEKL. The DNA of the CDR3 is TGCGCCAGCAGCCTACCCGACAGAATGAAAGCTTTCTTT. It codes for CASSLPDRMKAFF.

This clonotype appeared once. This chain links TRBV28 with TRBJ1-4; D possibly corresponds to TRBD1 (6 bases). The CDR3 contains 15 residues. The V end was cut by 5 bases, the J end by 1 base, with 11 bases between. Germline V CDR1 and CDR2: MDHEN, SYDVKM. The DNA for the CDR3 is TGTGCCAGCAGTACAGGGATAAGAACTAATGAAAAACTGTTTTTT. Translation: CASSTGIRTNEKLFF.

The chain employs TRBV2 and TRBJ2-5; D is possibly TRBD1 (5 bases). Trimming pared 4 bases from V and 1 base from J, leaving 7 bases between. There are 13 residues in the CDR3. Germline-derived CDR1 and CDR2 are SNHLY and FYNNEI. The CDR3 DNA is TGTGCCAGCAGTGGACAGCCCCAAGAGACCCAGTACTTC. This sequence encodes CASSGQPQETQYF.

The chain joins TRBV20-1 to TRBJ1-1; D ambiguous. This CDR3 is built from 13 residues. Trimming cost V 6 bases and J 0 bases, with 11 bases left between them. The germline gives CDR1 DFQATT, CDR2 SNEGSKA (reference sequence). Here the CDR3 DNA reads TGCAGTGCGCGTCCTGGGCTGAACACTGAAGCTTTCTTT. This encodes CSARPGLNTEAFF.